This T cell receptor (beta chain) was sequenced in a study of cytomegalovirus exposure and HLA in healthy donors. General study results and limits: A later analysis revealed that TCR association rates differed between HLA loci, peaking at DRB1 and bottoming out at HLA-C. Other equally common chains were less clonally expanded than HLA-associated TCR beta chains, a later analysis showed.

The PCR used 60 Vbeta and 13 Jbeta primers. Libraries were prepared by immunoSEQ multiplex PCR; TCRdb keeps only in-frame clonotypes and omits some of them. This table has around 91,000 clones, around 80% appearing once. This CDR3 comprises 15 residues. The germline V and J ends were trimmed by 5 bases and 5 bases, with 15 bases remaining between them. CDR1 is SSHAT and CDR2 is FNYEAQ in the germline V gene (reference sequence). On this clone: Its matching antigen is unknown.

Sequenced: PBMCs. This chain connects TRBV7-7 to TRBJ2-2; possibly TRBD2 for D (7 bases). This clonotype was sampled from a male donor in good health and CMV-seropositive. The CDR3 sequence: CASSPLGGRTGELFF. CDR3 bases: TGTGCCAGCAGCCCTTTGGGGGGGCGGACCGGGGAGCTGTTTTTT.